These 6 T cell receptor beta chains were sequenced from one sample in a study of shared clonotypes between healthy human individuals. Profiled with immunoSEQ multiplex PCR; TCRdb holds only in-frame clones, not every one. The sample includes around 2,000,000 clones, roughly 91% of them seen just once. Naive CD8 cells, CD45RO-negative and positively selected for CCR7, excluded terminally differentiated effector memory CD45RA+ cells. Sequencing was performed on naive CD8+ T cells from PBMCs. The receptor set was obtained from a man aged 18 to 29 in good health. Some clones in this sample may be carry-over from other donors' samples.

This CDR3 reads CASSQRQDPDVPGNTIYF. CDR3 nucleotides: TGCGCCAGCAGCCAGAGACAGGACCCTGATGTCCCAGGAAACACCATATATTTT. The gene calls are TRBV4-1 and TRBJ1-3, with a tentative D call TRBD1 (6 bases). The length of the CDR3 is 18 residues. CDR1 and CDR2 (germline): MGHRA, YSYEKL. Trimming took off 3 bases at V and 4 bases at J, with 22 bases between the two ends.

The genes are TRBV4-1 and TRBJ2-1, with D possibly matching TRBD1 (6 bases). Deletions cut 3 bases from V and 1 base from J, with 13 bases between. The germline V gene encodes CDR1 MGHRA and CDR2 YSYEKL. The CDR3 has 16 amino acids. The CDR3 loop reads CASSQDDRSSYNEQFF. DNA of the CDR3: TGCGCCAGCAGCCAGGATGACAGGTCGTCCTACAATGAGCAGTTCTTC.

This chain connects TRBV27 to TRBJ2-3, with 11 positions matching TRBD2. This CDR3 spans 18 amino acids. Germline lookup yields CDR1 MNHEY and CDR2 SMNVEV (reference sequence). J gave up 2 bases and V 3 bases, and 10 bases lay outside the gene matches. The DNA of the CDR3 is TGTGCCAGCAGTTTTTTACTAGCGGGAGAGGCGGACACAGATACGCAGTATTTT. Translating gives CASSFLLAGEADTDTQYF.

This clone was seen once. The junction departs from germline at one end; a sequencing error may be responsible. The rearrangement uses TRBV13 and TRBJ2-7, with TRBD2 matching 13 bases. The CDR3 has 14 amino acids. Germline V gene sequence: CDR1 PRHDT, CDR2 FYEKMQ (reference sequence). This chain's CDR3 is CASSLLLAGGPTDF. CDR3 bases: TGTGCCAGCAGCTTACTACTAGCGGGAGGGCCTACGGACTTC. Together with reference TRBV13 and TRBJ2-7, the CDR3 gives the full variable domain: AAGVIQSPRHLIKEKRETATLKCYPIPRHDTVYWYQQGPGQDPQFLISFYEKMQSDKGSIPDRFSAQQFSDYHSELNMSSLELGDSALYFCASSLLLAGGPTDFGPGTRLTVT.

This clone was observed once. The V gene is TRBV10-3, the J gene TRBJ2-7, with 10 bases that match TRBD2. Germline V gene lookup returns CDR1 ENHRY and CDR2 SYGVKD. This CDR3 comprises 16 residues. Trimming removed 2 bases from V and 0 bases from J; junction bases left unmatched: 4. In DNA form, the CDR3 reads TGTGCCATCAGTGAGCCTTCTAGCGGGAGCTCCTACGAGCAGTACTTC. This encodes CAISEPSSGSSYEQYF.

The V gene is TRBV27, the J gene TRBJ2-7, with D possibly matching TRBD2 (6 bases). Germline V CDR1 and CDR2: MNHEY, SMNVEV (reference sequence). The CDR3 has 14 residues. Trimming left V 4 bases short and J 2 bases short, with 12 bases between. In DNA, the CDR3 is TGTGCCAGCAGTTCGGGACTCGGTCCCTACGAGCAGTACTTC. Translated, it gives CASSSGLGPYEQYF.